One sample yielded the 7 T cell receptor beta chains listed below, sequenced in a study of cytomegalovirus exposure and HLA in healthy donors. Both 60 Vbeta primers and 13 Jbeta primers went into the PCR. Only in-frame clones appear in the TCRdb table, and some are missing; sequencing was by immunoSEQ multiplex PCR. The repertoire holds 85,000 to 130,000 clones, with roughly 80% as singletons. The sample taken for sequencing was PBMCs. These receptors all come from a man aged 50-60 years in good health and CMV-seronegative.

The table lists this clone with a count of one. The chain is built from TRBV6-5 and TRBJ1-1; TRBD1 matches at 9 bases. Germline loops: CDR1 MNHEY, CDR2 SVGAGI. The CDR3 has 14 residues. Trimming took 5 bases from V and 1 from J; bases not matched to a gene: 2. DNA of the CDR3: TGTGCCAGCAGTGGGACAGGGAAGAACACTGAAGCTTTCTTT. Its protein is CASSGTGKNTEAFF.

The chain uses TRBV5-1 and TRBJ2-5, with TRBD2 matching over 11 bases. The CDR3 contains 18 residues. CDR1 is SGHRS, CDR2 YFSETQ, per germline. The V segment lost 0 bases and the J segment 0 bases; nucleotides outside the gene matches: 7. CDR3 DNA sequence: TGCGCCAGCAGCTTGGGGGCTAGCGGGGGGCCCCACCAAGAGACCCAGTACTTC. Encoded protein: CASSLGASGGPHQETQYF.

This clone was seen a single time. V usage is TRBV9 and J usage is TRBJ2-3; 11 bases map to TRBD2. The CDR3 has 16 amino acids. Germline CDR1 is SGDLS and CDR2 is YYNGEE. The V gene end was trimmed by 0 bases and the J gene end by 4 bases; junction bases not matched to a gene: 4. The CDR3 region is CASSVVAGGSPDTQYF. The DNA of the CDR3 is TGTGCCAGCAGCGTAGTAGCGGGGGGGAGCCCAGATACGCAGTATTTT.

The rearrangement uses TRBV7-9 and TRBJ1-2; TRBD1 might be the D (5 bases). Germline V gene lookup returns CDR1 SEHNR and CDR2 FQNEAQ (reference sequence). This CDR3 region has 12 residues. V was clipped by 4 bases and J by 6 bases, with 9 bases between them. The CDR3 loop reads CASSSGRDGYTF. In DNA form, the CDR3 reads TGTGCCAGCAGCTCGGGCAGGGATGGCTACACCTTC.

The V and J genes are TRBV6-6 and TRBJ1-4; D gene uncertain. V dropped 0 bases and J dropped 6 bases, with 11 bases sitting between them. The CDR3 runs 15 residues. Germline values: CDR1 MNHNY, CDR2 SVGAGI (reference sequence). In DNA form, the CDR3 reads TGTGCCAGCAGTTACTCGGGCTCCTTGGATGAAAAACTGTTTTTT. Its protein product is CASSYSGSLDEKLFF.

This clone was found once. The chain recombines TRBV6-1 with TRBJ2-2, with 7 bases lining up with TRBD1. V was clipped by 7 bases and J by 3 bases; unmatched bases: 5. Per germline, CDR1 MNHNS and CDR2 SASEGT. This CDR3 is built from 14 residues. In DNA form, the CDR3 reads TGTGCCAGCATCTTGACAGGGTACACCGGGGAGCTGTTTTTT. This gives the protein CASILTGYTGELFF.

The chain recombines TRBV18 with TRBJ1-1; D might be TRBD1 (5 bases). V lost 1 base, J lost 3 bases, and 15 bases lay in between. This CDR3 comprises 16 residues. CDR1 and CDR2 from the germline V gene are KGHSH and LQKENI. The CDR3 loop reads CASSPLQAGKDTEAFF. Here the CDR3 DNA reads TGTGCCAGCTCACCACTACAGGCGGGAAAGGACACTGAAGCTTTCTTT. Together with reference TRBV18 and TRBJ1-1, the CDR3 gives the full variable domain: NAGVMQNPRHLVRRRGQEARLRCSPMKGHSHVYWYRQLPEEGLKFMVYLQKENIIDESGMPKERFSAEFPKEGPSILRIQQVVRGDSAAYFCASSPLQAGKDTEAFFGQGTRLTVV.